The 21 T cell receptor beta chains listed next were all sequenced from one sample in a study of cytomegalovirus exposure and HLA in healthy donors. This PCR relied on a set of 60 Vbeta primers and 13 Jbeta primers. Clones were sequenced by immunoSEQ multiplex PCR, and TCRdb holds only the in-frame ones, with some missing. The sample lists 180,000 or so clones; 8.5% to 10% were seen once. Sequences were obtained from PBMCs. These receptors were obtained from a young woman in good health and CMV-seropositive.

This clone has at least ten counts. This chain connects TRBV11-2 to TRBJ1-2; D is unresolved. V was shortened by 5 bases and J by 8 bases, with 18 bases between the two germline ends. Germline V gene data show CDR1 as SGHAT and CDR2 as FQNNGV. The CDR3 has 14 residues. This chain's CDR3 is CASSQGTTGRGYTF. The CDR3 region has the DNA TGTGCCAGCAGCCAAGGAACTACTGGGAGAGGCTACACCTTC.

J is TRBJ1-4 and V is TRBV9, with 9 bases that match TRBD1. The V segment lost 3 bases and the J segment 7 bases; nucleotides outside the gene matches: 7. The germline CDR1 and CDR2 sequences are SGDLS and YYNGEE. This CDR3 contains 15 residues. CDR3 sequence (DNA): TGTGCCAGCAGCGAGGGGACAGGGAGTAGTGAAAAACTGTTTTTT. Amino acids: CASSEGTGSSEKLFF.

V usage is TRBV19 and J usage is TRBJ1-2, with TRBD1 identical over 7 bases. This CDR3 comprises 16 residues. The germline V gene encodes CDR1 LNHDA and CDR2 SQIVND (reference sequence). J was trimmed by 0 bases and V by 5 bases; bases with no gene match: 9. In nucleotides, the CDR3 is TGTGCCAGTAGTGTGCAACAGGGGACCGCTAACTATGGCTACACCTTC. Translated, it gives CASSVQQGTANYGYTF.

This clone was found a few times. V and J are TRBV5-1 and TRBJ2-7, with TRBD1 matching 11 bases. There are 16 residues in the CDR3. CDR1 SGHRS and CDR2 YFSETQ come from the germline V gene. Trimming took 5 bases from V and 7 from J; bases not matched to a gene: 14. DNA of the CDR3: TGCGCCAGCAGTCCCGTTACCGGGACAGGGGGTTATGAGCAGTACTTC. Translated, it gives CASSPVTGTGGYEQYF.

The chain employs TRBV10-3 and TRBJ1-3; TRBD1 is a possible D gene (6 bases). This CDR3 region has 17 residues. CDR1 is ENHRY, CDR2 SYGVKD, per germline. V was pared by 4 bases and J by 0 bases, with 16 bases between. The CDR3 DNA reads TGTGCCATCAGTGCACACCGACAGGTAACCTCTGGAAACACCATATATTTT. Translated: CAISAHRQVTSGNTIYF.

This clone was seen only a few times. The chain joins TRBV19 to TRBJ1-5; D is possibly TRBD1 (5 bases). This CDR3 region has 13 residues. The V gene lost 7 bases and the J gene lost 0 bases, with 7 bases spanning the gap. Germline-derived CDR1 and CDR2 are LNHDA and SQIVND (reference sequence). This CDR3 is CASKGYSNQPQHF. The CDR3 DNA is TGTGCCAGTAAGGGGTATAGCAATCAGCCCCAGCATTTT.

This clone was seen more than once but under ten times. The chain couples TRBV19 to TRBJ2-2, with D perhaps matching TRBD1 (5 bases). Trimming left V 6 bases short and J 6 bases short, with 5 bases between. In germline, CDR1 is LNHDA, CDR2 SQIVND (reference sequence). The CDR3 has 11 residues. CDR3 protein: CASRTAGELFF. CDR3 bases: TGTGCCAGTAGGACAGCCGGGGAGCTGTTTTTT.

This chain connects TRBV6-1 to TRBJ1-1; D might be TRBD1 (6 bases). The CDR3 runs 14 residues. V lost 1 base and J lost 4, with 10 bases in between. Per the germline V gene, CDR1 is MNHNS and CDR2 is SASEGT. CDR3 sequence (DNA): TGTGCCAGCAGTGAAGGGGGGCGGTTCACTGAAGCTTTCTTT. It yields the protein CASSEGGRFTEAFF.

This chain uses TRBV5-6 with TRBJ1-1, with 9 bases lining up with TRBD1. The CDR3 runs 17 residues. V lost 7 bases to trimming and J lost 3 bases; unmatched junction nucleotides: 16. Germline CDR1 and CDR2: SGHDT and YYEEEE. CDR3 nucleotide sequence: TGTGCCAGCTTGTGGACAGGGGAAAAGGTTCCGTACACTGAAGCTTTCTTT. This codes for CASLWTGEKVPYTEAFF.

J is TRBJ1-5 and V is TRBV15, with TRBD1 as a possible D gene (6 bases). Per germline, CDR1 LNHNV and CDR2 YYDKDF (reference sequence). V lost 9 bases, J lost 3 bases, and 9 bases lay in between. This CDR3 comprises 12 residues. The CDR3 loop reads CATGTLNQPQHF. The CDR3 nucleotides are TGTGCCACGGGGACACTCAATCAGCCCCAGCATTTT.

This clone was detected a few times. The rearrangement uses TRBV7-9 and TRBJ2-2; D remains unclear. The germline V gene has CDR1 SEHNR and CDR2 FQNEAQ (reference sequence). The CDR3 is 13 residues long. Trimming took off 6 bases at V and 1 base at J, with 6 bases between the two ends. CDR3 region: CASSRQNTGELFF. CDR3 DNA sequence: TGTGCCAGCAGTCGACAGAACACCGGGGAGCTGTTTTTT.

This clone was seen only a few times. One end of the junction varies from germline; a read error may be responsible. This chain uses TRBV7-6 with TRBJ2-1; 11 bases map to TRBD2. The CDR3 runs to 15 residues. Germline CDR1 is SGHVS and CDR2 is FNYEAQ. The CDR3 here is CASSLAGGLGNEQFF. The CDR3 DNA follows: TGTGCCAGCAGTTTAGCGGGAGGGCTGGGAAATGAGCAGTTCTTC. Together with reference TRBV7-6 and TRBJ2-1, the CDR3 gives the full variable domain: GAGVSQSPRYKVTKRGQDVALRCDPISGHVSLYWYRQALGQGPEFLTYFNYEAQQDKSGLPNDRFSAERPEGSISTLTIQRTEQRDSAMYRCASSLAGGLGNEQFFGPGTRLTVL.

This rearrangement joins TRBV6-1 to TRBJ2-7, with 7 bases aligning to TRBD1. Germline V gene sequence: CDR1 MNHNS, CDR2 SASEGT. V lost 4 bases and J lost 4; bases outside the gene matches: 13. CDR3 length: 16 residues. The CDR3 DNA reads TGTGCCAGCAGTGGGTTGACAGGGATACGTCCTTACGAGCAGTACTTC. Amino acid sequence: CASSGLTGIRPYEQYF.

The chain couples TRBV9 to TRBJ2-1; TRBD2 matches 14 bases. The CDR3 totals 16 residues. Germline V gene sequence: CDR1 SGDLS, CDR2 YYNGEE. V was clipped by 4 bases and J by 6 bases; unmatched bases: 6. For the CDR3, the DNA is TGTGCCAGCAGCATAGGGGGACTAGCGGGAGTCAATGAGCAGTTCTTC. Protein: CASSIGGLAGVNEQFF.

There are a few counts of this clone. The J gene is TRBJ2-4, the V gene TRBV7-8; the D gene is possibly TRBD2 (6 bases). CDR1 SGHVS and CDR2 FQNEAQ come from the germline V gene. Trimming stripped 1 base from V and 10 bases from J, with 20 bases between. This CDR3 has 16 residues. The CDR3 DNA is TGTGCCAGCAGCTTAGTTACTGCGGGGTCTGTCGGGATTCAGTACTTC. Its protein is CASSLVTAGSVGIQYF.

A few counts support this clone. The chain uses TRBV5-1 and TRBJ2-1, with 10 bases that match TRBD1. The CDR3 loop spans 15 amino acids. Trimming removed 3 bases from V and 3 bases from J; junction bases left unmatched: 3. Germline V lookup: CDR1 SGHRS, CDR2 YFSETQ. The CDR3 loop is CASSSRTGGYNEQFF. Written as DNA, the CDR3 is TGCGCCAGCAGCTCTCGGACAGGGGGCTACAATGAGCAGTTCTTC.

This clone was seen a handful of times. The chain combines TRBV5-6 with TRBJ2-7, with D perhaps TRBD1 (5 bases). CDR1 and CDR2 (germline): SGHDT, YYEEEE. V was cut by 8 bases and J by 1 base, with 13 bases left in between. The CDR3 runs 13 residues. The CDR3 coding sequence is TGTGCCAGAACCTCAGGGCGGTCCTACGAGCAGTACTTC. It is translated as CARTSGRSYEQYF.

This clone was seen a handful of times. V and J are TRBV6-6 and TRBJ1-5, with a weak D call TRBD1 (5 bases). Trimming pared 11 bases from V and 4 bases from J, leaving 18 bases between. Germline V gives CDR1 MNHNY, CDR2 SVGAGI (reference sequence). This CDR3 is 14 amino acids long. The chain's CDR3 is CAGGEGTINQPQHF. In DNA, the CDR3 is TGTGCCGGAGGGGAGGGGACCATAAATCAGCCCCAGCATTTT.

This clone came up a few times. The rearrangement joins TRBV6-5 to TRBJ1-2; D is uncertain. Trimming cost V 8 bases and J 4 bases, with 14 bases left between them. The CDR3 is made up of 13 amino acids. The germline CDR1 and CDR2 sequences are MNHEY and SVGAGI. DNA for the CDR3: TGTGCCAGCGGGGAGGGCAGGATCTATGGCTACACCTTC. Protein: CASGEGRIYGYTF.

The rearrangement joins TRBV5-1 to TRBJ2-1; no firm D call. The CDR3 has 16 amino acids. Trimming took off 4 bases at V and 4 bases at J, with 18 bases between the two ends. Germline CDR1 reads SGHRS; CDR2 reads YFSETQ. CDR3 sequence: CASSSTPSVRYNEQFF. The CDR3 DNA is TGCGCCAGCAGCAGCACCCCCTCAGTGAGGTACAATGAGCAGTTCTTC.

The chain uses TRBV5-1 and TRBJ1-1; the D gene is possibly TRBD1 (5 bases). V gave up 4 bases and J gave up 4 bases, with 23 bases separating them. The CDR3 runs to 17 residues. Germline-derived CDR1 and CDR2 are SGHRS and YFSETQ. The chain's CDR3 is CASSLWGGSGRGTEAFF. The DNA for the CDR3 is TGCGCCAGCAGCCTTTGGGGAGGATCCGGGAGGGGCACTGAAGCTTTCTTT.